A selection of T cell receptor beta chains follows, all from one sample in a study of T cell changes during pregnancy in multiple sclerosis. Some clones are missing from TCRdb's copy, which holds only in-frame ones; the method was immunoSEQ multiplex PCR. Among about 75,000 clones listed, more than 80% were seen once. Source: peripheral blood, taken in the first trimester of pregnancy. The receptors were sampled from a female donor in good health, enrolled as a control in a pregnancy study. Both conserved end residues are part of each CDR3. The D gene is left open where the match is weak. The size of a clone is reported for some rows only, either as once, few or many, or as a class for expanded clones.

>-|TRBV28|TRBD1|TRBJ1-2
CASSLTRGLGYTF
TGTGCCAGCAGTTTAACCAGGGGGCTCGGCTACACCTTC
>-|TRBV7-2|-|TRBJ1-5
CASSRTDSNQPQHF
TGTGCCAGCAGCCGGACAGATAGCAATCAGCCCCAGCATTTT
>once|TRBV18|-|TRBJ2-7
CASSPSGSGSYEQYF
TGTGCCAGCTCACCCTCGGGTAGCGGCTCCTACGAGCAGTACTTC
>-|TRBV25-1|-|TRBJ2-1
CASSAPGGNNEQFF
TGTGCCAGCAGTGCCCCGGGGGGCAACAATGAGCAGTTCTTC
>-|TRBV30|TRBD2|TRBJ2-1
CAWSSGRAGEQFF
TGTGCCTGGAGTAGCGGGAGGGCCGGTGAGCAGTTCTTC
>-|TRBV5-1|TRBD1|TRBJ2-7
CASSSGQGSYEQYF
TGCGCCAGCAGTTCGGGACAGGGCTCCTACGAGCAGTACTTC
>-|TRBV7-9|-|TRBJ2-5
CASSLEGEETQYF
TGTGCCAGCAGCTTAGAAGGGGAAGAGACCCAGTACTTC
>-|TRBV11-3|TRBD1|TRBJ2-3
CASSPGQGADTQYF
TGTGCCAGCAGCCCGGGACAGGGGGCAGATACGCAGTATTTT
>-|TRBV5-1|TRBD1|TRBJ2-7
CASSQETGVSYEQYF
TGCGCCAGCAGCCAGGAGACAGGGGTATCCTACGAGCAGTACTTC
>-|TRBV10-3|TRBD1|TRBJ1-1
CAMRDRPNTEAFF
TGTGCCATGAGGGACAGACCGAACACTGAAGCTTTCTTT
>-|TRBV18|TRBD2|TRBJ2-1
CASSRSVQTSGRTNEQFF
TGTGCCAGCTCACGAAGCGTACAGACTAGCGGGAGAACTAATGAGCAGTTCTTC
>-|TRBV15|-|TRBJ1-3
CATSRQQGLGNTIYF
TGTGCCACCAGCAGACAACAGGGTTTGGGGAACACCATATATTTT
>-|TRBV4-1|-|TRBJ2-2
CASSQDVRGWSSSPRPGELFF
TGCGCCAGCAGCCAAGACGTAAGGGGTTGGAGTTCCTCTCCTAGGCCCGGGGAGCTGTTTTTT
>few|TRBV4-2|TRBD1|TRBJ1-2
CASSLGQGAYGYTF
TGTGCCAGCAGCCTGGGACAGGGCGCCTATGGCTACACCTTC
>-|TRBV7-9|-|TRBJ1-4
CASSTLDPLRATNEKLFF
TGTGCCAGCAGCACCTTAGATCCCCTCCGTGCAACTAATGAAAAACTGTTTTTT
>-|TRBV9|-|TRBJ2-3
CASSVSGSGADTQYF
TGTGCCAGCAGCGTTTCCGGGTCGGGGGCAGATACGCAGTATTTT
>-|TRBV18|TRBD1|TRBJ1-5
CASSRGGDSNQPQHF
TGTGCCAGCTCCCGAGGGGGCGATAGCAATCAGCCCCAGCATTTT
>-|TRBV5-4|TRBD1|TRBJ2-5
CASTHLQGNPETQYF
TGTGCCAGCACCCATTTACAGGGGAATCCGGAGACCCAGTACTTC